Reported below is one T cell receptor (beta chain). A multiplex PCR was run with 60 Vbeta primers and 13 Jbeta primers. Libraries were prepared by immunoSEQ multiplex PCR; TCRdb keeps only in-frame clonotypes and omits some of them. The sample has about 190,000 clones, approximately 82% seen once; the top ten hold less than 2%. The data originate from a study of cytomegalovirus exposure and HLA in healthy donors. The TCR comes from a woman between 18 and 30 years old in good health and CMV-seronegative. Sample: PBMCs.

The CDR3 nucleotides read TGCGCCAGCAGCCAAGCTGTCGGGACAGGCCCAGATACGCAGTATTTT. It codes for CASSQAVGTGPDTQYF. V is TRBV4-3 and J is TRBJ2-3; TRBD1 matches at 8 bases. V lost 1 base to trimming and J lost 4 bases; unmatched junction nucleotides: 7. Germline V CDR1 and CDR2: LGHNA, YSLEER. The CDR3 covers 16 residues.